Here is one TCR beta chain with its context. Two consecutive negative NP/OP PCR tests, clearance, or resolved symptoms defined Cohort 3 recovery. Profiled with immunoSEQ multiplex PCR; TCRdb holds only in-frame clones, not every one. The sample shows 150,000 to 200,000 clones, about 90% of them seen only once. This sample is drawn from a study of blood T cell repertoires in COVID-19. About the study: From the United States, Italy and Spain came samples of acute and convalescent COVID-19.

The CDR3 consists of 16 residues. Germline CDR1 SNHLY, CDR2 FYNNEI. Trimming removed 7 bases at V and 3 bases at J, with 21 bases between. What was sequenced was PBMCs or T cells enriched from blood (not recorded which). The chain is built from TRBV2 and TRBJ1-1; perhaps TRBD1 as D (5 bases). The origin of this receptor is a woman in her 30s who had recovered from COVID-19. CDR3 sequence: CASTGGITREYTEAFF. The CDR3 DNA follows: TGTGCCAGCACCGGGGGTATAACACGGGAGTACACTGAAGCTTTCTTT.